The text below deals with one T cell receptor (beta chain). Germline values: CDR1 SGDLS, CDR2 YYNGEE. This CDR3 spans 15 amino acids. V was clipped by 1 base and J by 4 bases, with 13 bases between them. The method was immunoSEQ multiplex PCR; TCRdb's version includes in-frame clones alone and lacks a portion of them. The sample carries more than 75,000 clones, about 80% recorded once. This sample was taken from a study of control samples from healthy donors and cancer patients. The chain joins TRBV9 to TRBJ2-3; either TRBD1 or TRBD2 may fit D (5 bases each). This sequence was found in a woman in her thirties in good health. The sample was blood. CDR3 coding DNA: TGTGCCAGCAGCGTAAGGGGCGGGTATGCAGATACGCAGTATTTT. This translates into CASSVRGGYADTQYF.